This passage covers 12 T cell receptor beta chains from one sample sequenced in a study of T cells in Graves' hyperthyroidism and ophthalmopathy. TCR beta CDR3 regions were amplified from RNA. A set of HTBI primers served as the primers for a first-round RT-PCR of the TCR CDR3. MiXCR, run by TCRdb on the multiplex PCR reads, gives a single entry per CDR3 protein. The profile shows 360,000 or so distinct CDR3 sequences, about a sixth of them singletons. The sample was blood. Receptor source: a woman in her 40s with Graves' ophthalmopathy.

This clonotype was observed many times. The rearrangement uses TRBV27 and TRBJ2-2; no definite D call. The length of the CDR3 is 14 residues. The V gene's germline CDR1 is MNHEY and CDR2 SMNVEV (reference sequence). The V gene lost 8 bases and the J gene lost 2 bases, with 12 bases spanning the gap. CDR3 nucleotides: TGTGCCAGCGGTTCGGTCGACAACACCGGGGAGCTGTTTTTT. This gives the protein CASGSVDNTGELFF.

This chain links TRBV6-1 with TRBJ2-5, with D possibly TRBD2 on 6 matching bases. The CDR3 length is 13 residues. V lost 5 bases and J 1 base, leaving 8 bases between the germline ends. Germline V gives CDR1 MNHNS, CDR2 SASEGT. The CDR3: CASSRLVQETQYF. CDR3 coding DNA: TGTGCCAGCAGTCGACTAGTCCAAGAGACCCAGTACTTC.

Of note for this clonotype: The junction departs from germline at one end; a sequencing error may be responsible. V usage is TRBV6-5 and J usage is TRBJ2-7, with a possible D match to TRBD2 (5 bases). CDR1 MNHEY and CDR2 SVGAGI come from the germline V gene. The CDR3 extends over 15 amino acids. CDR3 sequence reads: CASSNQRGSSYEQSF. The CDR3 region has the DNA TGTGCCAGCAGTAACCAACGGGGATCCTCCTACGAGCAGTCCTTC.

This rearrangement joins TRBV6-1 to TRBJ1-3; possibly TRBD1 for D (5 bases). The CDR3 length is 16 residues. Germline V CDR1 and CDR2: MNHNS, SASEGT. Trimming took off 0 bases at V and 3 bases at J, with 12 bases between the two ends. The CDR3 DNA sequence: TGTGCCAGCAGTGAAGCGGAGGGACTTCATGGAAACACCATATATTTT. This gives the protein CASSEAEGLHGNTIYF.

This clonotype was counted ten times or more. The V call is TRBV9, the J call TRBJ1-2; TRBD1 matches 8 bases. The germline gives CDR1 SGDLS, CDR2 YYNGEE. Germline trimming cut 3 bases from V and 2 bases from J; bases unmatched to any gene: 3. The CDR3 sequence is 14 residues long. CDR3 region: CASSATGGNYGYTF. The CDR3 DNA sequence: TGTGCCAGCAGCGCTACAGGGGGGAACTATGGCTACACCTTC.

This clonotype was found many times. The chain carries TRBV29-1 and TRBJ2-3; D possibly corresponds to TRBD1 (6 bases). In germline, CDR1 is SQVTM, CDR2 ANQGSEA. Deletions cut 3 bases from V and 1 base from J, with 11 bases between. The CDR3 covers 14 residues. The CDR3 here is CSVEETGRTDTQYF. The CDR3 bases are TGCAGCGTTGAGGAGACAGGTCGCACAGATACGCAGTATTTT.

The chain carries TRBV6-2 or TRBV6-3 and TRBJ2-2; D is undetermined. Germline lookup yields CDR1 MNHEY and CDR2 SVGEGT. The germline V and J ends were trimmed by 6 bases and 3 bases, with 8 bases remaining between them. The CDR3 runs 13 residues. The CDR3 region has the DNA TGTGCCAGCAGCACCACCTACACCGGGGAGCTGTTTTTT. Protein sequence: CASSTTYTGELFF.

V and J are TRBV11-2 and TRBJ1-3; 7 bases map to TRBD1. CDR3 length: 16 amino acids. Trimming removed 1 base from V and 0 bases from J; junction bases left unmatched: 3. The germline V gene encodes CDR1 SGHAT and CDR2 FQNNGV. CDR3 loop: CASSLVGGASGNTIYF. In DNA, the CDR3 is TGTGCCAGCAGCTTAGTAGGGGGCGCCTCTGGAAACACCATATATTTT.

V usage is TRBV18 and J usage is TRBJ2-7; possibly TRBD1 or TRBD2 for D (5 bases each). CDR3 length equals 15 residues. V lost 3 bases, J lost 2 bases, and 14 bases lay in between. Germline V gene sequence: CDR1 KGHSH, CDR2 LQKENI. This CDR3 is CASSPGIGAAYEQYF. The CDR3 bases are TGTGCCAGCTCACCGGGAATCGGGGCCGCCTACGAGCAGTACTTC.

This clonotype was observed many times. The chain links TRBV28 to TRBJ1-6, with D maybe TRBD1 (6 bases). The V end was cut by 3 bases, the J end by 7 bases, with 19 bases between. CDR3 length: 17 residues. Germline V CDR1 and CDR2: MDHEN, SYDVKM. CDR3: CASSFEWTAYLNSPLHF. CDR3 coding DNA: TGTGCCAGCAGTTTTGAGTGGACAGCATATTTGAATTCACCCCTCCACTTT.

This clonotype was picked up many times. The rearrangement links TRBV19 to TRBJ2-7; D tentatively reads TRBD1 or TRBD2 (5 bases each). V was shortened by 5 bases and J by 2 bases, with 16 bases between the two germline ends. CDR3 length: 15 residues. Germline assignment: CDR1 LNHDA and CDR2 SQIVND (reference sequence). The CDR3 DNA is TGTGCCAGTAGTCCAAACGGTCGAGGGGCCTACGAGCAGTACTTC. This sequence encodes CASSPNGRGAYEQYF. Variable domain in full (rest from reference TRBV19 and TRBJ2-7): DGGITQSPKYLFRKEGQNVTLSCEQNLNHDAMYWYRQDPGQGLRLIYYSQIVNDFQKGDIAEGYSVSREKKESFPLTVTSAQKNPTAFYLCASSPNGRGAYEQYFGPGTRLTVT.

This clonotype was counted many times. V gene TRBV12-3 or TRBV12-4 combines with J gene TRBJ1-2; 9 bases are a match to TRBD1. J lost 4 bases, V lost 8 bases, and 8 bases had no gene match. The CDR3 covers 14 residues. The CDR3, as DNA: TGTGCCAGCGGAACAAGACAGGGGGGCTATGGCTACACCTTC. Translation: CASGTRQGGYGYTF.